The 23 T cell receptor beta chains listed next were all sequenced from one sample in a study of shared clonotypes between healthy human individuals (TCRdb year 2020). The library relied on the immunoSEQ multiplex PCR assay. This immuneACCESS table, as held by TCRdb, lists in-frame sequences with V and J called but not all clones. Of the missing ones, under half trace to an unresolved V gene in checked studies; the others have no known cause. The sample table contains about 2.1 million clones; only one count was recorded for roughly 95% of them. Approximately 1.6% of the sample is held by the ten biggest clonotypes. CD8 naive samples were obtained by positive selection for CCR7 among CD45RO-negative cells, yielding a CD45RA+CCR7+ population from which TemRA cells were excluded. The sample was naive CD8+ T cells from PBMCs. The cell subset or site label, as the study defines it: CD45RA+CCR7+. All receptors come from a man aged 18 to 29 in good health. Some clones in this sample may be carry-over from other donors' samples.

V gene TRBV10-3 combines with J gene TRBJ2-3; D is perhaps TRBD1 (6 bases). The CDR3 loop spans 16 amino acids. V was shortened by 7 bases and J by 4 bases, with 21 bases between the two germline ends. Germline lookup yields CDR1 ENHRY and CDR2 SYGVKD. The CDR3 region has the DNA TGTGCCATCAAGGATATGGGGGCAGGGTTGGCAGATACGCAGTATTTT. Protein sequence: CAIKDMGAGLADTQYF.

The rearrangement links TRBV6-5 to TRBJ1-2; no reliable D call. V gave up 0 bases and J gave up 6 bases, with 8 bases separating them. Germline-derived CDR1 and CDR2 are MNHEY and SVGAGI. The CDR3 runs 13 residues. CDR3 amino acids: CASSYSQIHGYTF. DNA of the CDR3: TGTGCCAGCAGTTACTCACAGATCCATGGCTACACCTTC.

The rearrangement uses TRBV27 and TRBJ1-5; no clear D. Germline loops: CDR1 MNHEY, CDR2 SMNVEV (reference sequence). The length of the CDR3 is 15 residues. Deletions cut 6 bases from V and 0 bases from J, with 12 bases between. CDR3 protein: CASRLFSYSNQPQHF. The CDR3 DNA reads TGTGCCAGCAGACTGTTTAGTTATAGCAATCAGCCCCAGCATTTT.

This clone is a singleton in its sample. The rearrangement uses TRBV2 and TRBJ2-2; 10 bases align to TRBD2. The trim removed 2 bases at V and 1 base at J, leaving 1 base unmatched. Per the germline V gene, CDR1 is SNHLY and CDR2 is FYNNEI. The CDR3 consists of 16 residues. In nucleotides, the CDR3 is TGTGCCAGCAGTGAATGGACTAGCGGGAACACCGGGGAGCTGTTTTTT. Amino acid sequence: CASSEWTSGNTGELFF.

The sample holds one count of this clone. For the CDR3, the DNA is TGTGCCTGGAGTCGGACAGGGGGCCGCGGGGAGCAGTACTTC. It encodes CAWSRTGGRGEQYF. The rearrangement links TRBV30 to TRBJ2-7; the match to TRBD1 covers 11 bases. V was clipped by 2 bases and J by 7 bases; unmatched bases: 7. Per germline, CDR1 GTSNPN and CDR2 SVGIG (reference sequence). The CDR3 totals 14 residues.

This chain uses TRBV27 with TRBJ2-7, with a tentative D call TRBD1 (6 bases). The CDR3 runs to 14 residues. Between the trimmed V and J ends, which lost 3 bases and 3 bases, there was a span of 12 bases. CDR1 and CDR2 (germline): MNHEY, SMNVEV (reference sequence). CDR3 sequence: CASSFGGSDYEQYF. CDR3 sequence (DNA): TGTGCCAGCAGTTTTGGGGGCTCTGACTACGAGCAGTACTTC.

This chain joins TRBV14 and TRBJ1-1; tentative D call: TRBD1 (6 bases). The CDR3 loop spans 15 amino acids. With 0 bases removed from V and 3 bases from J, the gap between germline ends came to 11 bases. The V gene's germline CDR1 is SGHDN and CDR2 FVKESK. The CDR3 DNA sequence: TGTGCCAGCAGCCAAGACAGGGGTTGGGACACTGAAGCTTTCTTT. This gives the protein CASSQDRGWDTEAFF.

The CDR3 nucleotides are TGTGCCAGCACCCTGGACAGTTCCTTTGGAAACACCATATATTTT. Translated, it gives CASTLDSSFGNTIYF. The rearrangement uses TRBV28 and TRBJ1-3; possibly TRBD1 for D (6 bases). The CDR3 has 15 amino acids. The V gene's germline CDR1 is MDHEN and CDR2 SYDVKM. Between the trimmed V and J ends, which lost 7 bases and 3 bases, there was a span of 16 bases.

The V and J genes are TRBV27 and TRBJ1-5, with D possibly being TRBD1 (6 bases). Germline-derived CDR1 and CDR2 are MNHEY and SMNVEV (reference sequence). This CDR3 is 17 amino acids long. V shed 5 bases and J shed 5 bases, with 22 bases lying between them. CDR3 DNA: TGTGCCAGCAGTGCCTGGACAGCACCGCGCGGGGATCAGCCCCAGCATTTT. It yields the protein CASSAWTAPRGDQPQHF.

Regarding this clone: The sample carries other DNA sequences with the same CDR3. This chain joins TRBV30 and TRBJ1-1, with unresolved D. There are 12 residues in the CDR3. Germline V gene lookup returns CDR1 GTSNPN and CDR2 SVGIG (reference sequence). Trimming took off 0 bases at V and 3 bases at J, with 5 bases between the two ends. CDR3 loop: CAWSVMDTEAFF. The CDR3 coding sequence is TGTGCCTGGAGTGTTATGGACACTGAAGCTTTCTTT. The whole variable domain, filled in from reference TRBV30 and TRBJ1-1, reads SQTIHQWPATLVQPVGSPLSLECTVEGTSNPNLYWYRQAAGRGLQLLFYSVGIGQISSEVPQNLSASRPQDRQFILSSKKLLLSDSGFYLCAWSVMDTEAFFGQGTRLTVV.

The chain uses TRBV6-6 and TRBJ2-2, with D unresolved. Germline CDR1 reads MNHNY; CDR2 reads SVGAGI (reference sequence). The CDR3 has 15 residues. V gave up 5 bases and J gave up 5 bases, with 15 bases separating them. CDR3 DNA sequence: TGTGCCAGCAGTCCCGGGTCCCTGGGGACCGGGGAGCTGTTTTTT. Amino acids: CASSPGSLGTGELFF.

This chain connects TRBV7-9 to TRBJ1-2; D uncertain. The CDR3 length is 15 residues. Germline V gene data show CDR1 as SEHNR and CDR2 as FQNEAQ (reference sequence). With 0 bases removed from V and 0 bases from J, the gap between germline ends came to 8 bases. The CDR3 nucleotides are TGTGCCAGCAGCTTAGCGGTAGGGACTAACTATGGCTACACCTTC. It yields the protein CASSLAVGTNYGYTF.

The chain recombines TRBV6-1 with TRBJ1-2, with 7 bases lining up with TRBD1. The CDR3 sequence is 14 residues long. CDR1 is MNHNS, CDR2 SASEGT, per germline. Germline trimming cut 10 bases from V and 5 bases from J; bases unmatched to any gene: 13. The CDR3 coding sequence is TGTGCCATCCAGGGCTCGGAGGGGGCATATGGCTACACCTTC. This translates into CAIQGSEGAYGYTF.

This rearrangement joins TRBV27 to TRBJ2-1; 11 nucleotides line up with TRBD2. The CDR3 runs 15 residues. Germline CDR1 is MNHEY and CDR2 is SMNVEV (reference sequence). The V and J ends lost 5 bases and 3 bases, in that order; junction bases with no gene match: 3. The CDR3 DNA reads as TGTGCCAGCAGTGAGACTAGCGGGAACTACAATGAGCAGTTCTTC. Amino acid sequence: CASSETSGNYNEQFF.

The chain joins TRBV11-2 to TRBJ1-4; 8 bases map to TRBD1. In germline, CDR1 is SGHAT, CDR2 FQNNGV. The J segment lost 6 bases and the V segment lost 5 bases, leaving 11 bases of the junction unmatched. The CDR3 covers 16 residues. The CDR3 nucleotides are TGTGCCAGCAGCGATCAGGGACAGGCAGATTATGAAAAACTGTTTTTT. Protein product: CASSDQGQADYEKLFF.

On this clone itself: Other DNA sequences in this specimen translate into the identical CDR3. The chain links TRBV28 to TRBJ2-7; D is uncertain. V lost 5 bases, J lost 6 bases, and 5 bases lay in between. The CDR3 is 10 residues long. Germline V gene lookup returns CDR1 MDHEN and CDR2 SYDVKM. CDR3 DNA: TGTGCCAGCAGTCGATTCGAGCAGTACTTC. Translation gives CASSRFEQYF.

The chain is built from TRBV7-2 and TRBJ2-1; no reliable D call. The CDR3 has 12 amino acids. V was trimmed by 5 bases and J by 7 bases, leaving 9 bases between them. The germline CDR1 and CDR2 sequences are SGHTA and FQGNSA. CDR3 nucleotides: TGTGCCAGCAGCCCCCTCTGGAATGAGCAGTTCTTC. This sequence encodes CASSPLWNEQFF.

This clone was seen once. The V gene is TRBV9, the J gene TRBJ2-2; 11 bases fit TRBD2. This CDR3 comprises 17 residues. With V trimmed by 0 bases and J by 4 bases, 5 bases remained unmatched. Germline CDR1 and CDR2: SGDLS and YYNGEE. The DNA of the CDR3 is TGTGCCAGCAGCGTAGCGAGGACTAGCGGGTTCACCGGGGAGCTGTTTTTT. Translating gives CASSVARTSGFTGELFF.

The V call is TRBV6-6, the J call TRBJ1-2, with a weak D call TRBD1 (5 bases). Germline V gives CDR1 MNHNY, CDR2 SVGAGI (reference sequence). CDR3 length equals 14 residues. V lost 2 bases and J 5 bases, leaving 12 bases between the germline ends. The CDR3 coding sequence is TGTGCCAGCAGTTACGCAACGGGGGGGTATGGCTACACCTTC. Encoded protein: CASSYATGGYGYTF.

DNA of the CDR3: TGTGCCATCTCACCCTCTGGGGCCAACGTCCTGACTTTC. This sequence encodes CAISPSGANVLTF. The J gene is TRBJ2-6, the V gene TRBV6-5; unclear D gene. Trimming cost V 10 bases and J 0 bases, with 7 bases left between them. This CDR3 is 13 amino acids long. The germline gives CDR1 MNHEY, CDR2 SVGAGI.

The gene calls are TRBV27 and TRBJ1-2; D gene uncertain. Trimming took 2 bases from V and 0 from J, leaving 22 bases between them. Germline CDR1 MNHEY, CDR2 SMNVEV (reference sequence). CDR3 length: 19 amino acids. CDR3 sequence: CASSLNSRVLVGPNYGYTF. CDR3 sequence (DNA): TGTGCCAGCAGTTTAAATAGCCGGGTTTTAGTCGGACCTAACTATGGCTACACCTTC.

The chain links TRBV7-8 to TRBJ2-2, with a possible D match to TRBD2 (5 bases). V shed 1 base and J shed 9 bases, with 12 bases lying between them. This CDR3 is 14 amino acids long. Germline CDR1 reads SGHVS; CDR2 reads FQNEAQ. CDR3 in DNA: TGTGCCAGCAGCTTAGTTCGGGGTAGTTGGGAGCTGTTTTTT. It codes for CASSLVRGSWELFF.

This CDR3 is CASSPPAVGGYNEQFF. The CDR3 DNA is TGTGCCAGCAGCCCGCCAGCAGTTGGGGGTTACAATGAGCAGTTCTTC. The chain joins TRBV7-9 to TRBJ2-1; D might be TRBD1 or TRBD2, each matching 5 bases. The CDR3 has 16 residues. V lost 5 bases to trimming and J lost 4 bases, with 18 bases between them. The germline CDR1 and CDR2 sequences are SEHNR and FQNEAQ (reference sequence).